This T cell receptor beta chain comes out of a study of immune cell composition in non-small cell lung cancer. Findings and limits, study-wide: Clones >0.5% enriched in tumour were rarer in adenocarcinoma (roughly 33%) than squamous (approximately 80%). No significant correlation existed between pack-years smoked and tumour clonality.

This table comes from immunoSEQ multiplex PCR, and its TCRdb copy is limited to in-frame clones, with some not included. The table has 3,000 or so clones, 80% seen once; the top ten hold around a tenth. The normal lung sample lay at least 3 cm, and maximally far, from the tumour. With respect to this clone: As yet, its antigen is unknown.

Sequenced sample: non-adjacent lung tissue. The clonotype originates from a human donor with non-small cell lung cancer.

CDR3 nucleotides: TGTGCCAGCAGCCCTAGTCGGGCGAACAATGAGCAGTTCTTC. Translation gives CASSPSRANNEQFF. The chain joins TRBV7-3 to TRBJ2-1; D gene ambiguous. This CDR3 region has 14 residues. V was shortened by 5 bases and J by 5 bases, with 13 bases between the two germline ends. Germline V CDR1 and CDR2: SGHTA, FQGTGA.